These T cell receptor beta chains were read from a single sample in a study of T-cell reconstitution after alpha-beta-depleted transplantation in children. TCRdb re-called the PCR reads through MiXCR, storing one row per CDR3 protein. The data contain roughly 790,000 distinct CDR3 sequences, 16% of them singletons. The sample was PBMCs, mostly from graft donor cells, taken 360 days after TCRalphabeta/CD19-depleted stem cell transplant. These receptors came from a male patient under 18 who had a stem cell transplant for acute lymphoblastic leukemia, so the T cells may come from the graft donor. The CDR3 runs from the conserved cysteine through the conserved F or W. The D gene is left open where the match is weak. Clone size, where shown, is once, few, many, or a class for clones that have expanded.

v_gene: TRBV3-1
abundance: many
j_gene: TRBJ2-1
d_gene: .
CDR3nt: TGTGCCAGCAGCCAAGTATGGAATGAGCAGTTCTTC
CDR3aa: CASSQVWNEQFF

v_gene: TRBV5-1
abundance: many
j_gene: TRBJ2-2
d_gene: .
CDR3nt: TGCGCCAGCAGCCCTCCGCGGTTGGGGGGAGTCGGCACCGGGGAGCTGTTTTTT
CDR3aa: CASSPPRLGGVGTGELFF

v_gene: TRBV4-1
abundance: few
j_gene: TRBJ1-5
d_gene: .
CDR3nt: TGCGCCAGCAGCCAAGTAGCGCCAGGCCCCAATCAGCCCCAGCATTTT
CDR3aa: CASSQVAPGPNQPQHF

v_gene: TRBV6-7
abundance: .
j_gene: TRBJ1-1
d_gene: .
CDR3nt: TGTGCCAGCAGTCTTGACAGGAGATTTATGAACACTGAAGCTTTCTTT
CDR3aa: CASSLDRRFMNTEAFF

v_gene: TRBV9
abundance: few
j_gene: TRBJ2-7
d_gene: .
CDR3nt: TGTGCCAGCAGCGTAGCGTCAGGGAGGTCCTACGAGCAGTACTTC
CDR3aa: CASSVASGRSYEQYF

v_gene: TRBV2
abundance: few
j_gene: TRBJ2-5
d_gene: TRBD2
CDR3nt: TGTGCCAGCTGTTTAGAGTCTTCCACCACATTAGCGGGAGGAGAGACCCAGTACTTC
CDR3aa: CASCLESSTTLAGGETQYF

v_gene: TRBV7-9
abundance: .
j_gene: TRBJ2-1
d_gene: .
CDR3nt: TGTGCCAGCAGCCCCCTAGGGACGGTTGGCACTGAGCAGTTCTTC
CDR3aa: CASSPLGTVGTEQFF

v_gene: TRBV9
abundance: many
j_gene: TRBJ2-1
d_gene: .
CDR3nt: TGTGCCAGCAGCCCTCCCCCCGCCTACAATGAGCAGTTCTTC
CDR3aa: CASSPPPAYNEQFF

v_gene: TRBV3-1
abundance: .
j_gene: TRBJ2-3
d_gene: TRBD2
CDR3nt: TGTGCCAGCAGCCAAGAATCTAGCGGGAGGCCATACACAGATACGCAGTATTTT
CDR3aa: CASSQESSGRPYTDTQYF

v_gene: TRBV5-1
abundance: .
j_gene: TRBJ2-7
d_gene: TRBD2
CDR3nt: TGCGCCAGCTCAATAGCGGGTCCCTACGAGCAGTACTTC
CDR3aa: CASSIAGPYEQYF

v_gene: TRBV5-1
abundance: many
j_gene: TRBJ2-3
d_gene: .
CDR3nt: TGCGCCAGCAGCTTGCTCCCAGACGACACAGATACGCAGTATTTT
CDR3aa: CASSLLPDDTDTQYF

v_gene: TRBV5-6
abundance: few
j_gene: TRBJ2-4
d_gene: .
CDR3nt: TGTGCCAGCAGCTTGGGCCGGGACGCCACACGTCAGTACTTC
CDR3aa: CASSLGRDATRQYF

v_gene: TRBV19
abundance: .
j_gene: TRBJ2-7
d_gene: .
CDR3nt: TGTGCCAGTAGTGAGGACTACTTGAACTCCTACGAGCAGTACTTC
CDR3aa: CASSEDYLNSYEQYF

v_gene: TRBV7-9
abundance: few
j_gene: TRBJ2-7
d_gene: .
CDR3nt: TGTGCCAGCTGCCGGGACCGCTACGAGCAGTACTTC
CDR3aa: CASCRDRYEQYF

v_gene: TRBV3-1
abundance: few
j_gene: TRBJ1-6
d_gene: .
CDR3nt: TGTGCCAGCAGCCAAGATCTCCCCGGAGGGCCCCTCCACTTT
CDR3aa: CASSQDLPGGPLHF

v_gene: TRBV12-3/TRBV12-4
abundance: few
j_gene: TRBJ2-1
d_gene: .
CDR3nt: TGTGCCAGCAGTATCGCCTCCTACAATGAGCAGTTCTTC
CDR3aa: CASSIASYNEQFF

v_gene: TRBV29-1
abundance: .
j_gene: TRBJ2-5
d_gene: .
CDR3nt: TGCAGCGTTGAAACAGGAGTACGCCAAGAGACCCAGTACTTC
CDR3aa: CSVETGVRQETQYF

v_gene: TRBV12-3/TRBV12-4
abundance: many
j_gene: TRBJ2-1
d_gene: TRBD2
CDR3nt: TGTGCCAGCAGTGGGGGACTAGTAGAGGTCAATGAGCAGTTCTTC
CDR3aa: CASSGGLVEVNEQFF

v_gene: TRBV6-5
abundance: .
j_gene: TRBJ1-1
d_gene: .
CDR3nt: TGTGCCAGCAGTTACGAGTCAGGGGCATCGCCCGTTGAAGCTTTCTTT
CDR3aa: CASSYESGASPVEAFF

v_gene: TRBV5-6
abundance: many
j_gene: TRBJ2-5
d_gene: .
CDR3nt: TGTGCCAGCAGCTTGGGGCGGAGACAAGAGACCCAGTACTTC
CDR3aa: CASSLGRRQETQYF

v_gene: TRBV12-3/TRBV12-4
abundance: few
j_gene: TRBJ2-1
d_gene: .
CDR3nt: TGTGCCAGCAGCCCTCTACAAGTAACCCCTGGCAATGAGCAGTTCTTC
CDR3aa: CASSPLQVTPGNEQFF

v_gene: TRBV6-1
abundance: .
j_gene: TRBJ2-7
d_gene: .
CDR3nt: TGTGCCAGCAGACGGGTAGCGAAGCTTTCCTACGAGCAGTACTTC
CDR3aa: CASRRVAKLSYEQYF

v_gene: TRBV6-4
abundance: .
j_gene: TRBJ2-7
d_gene: .
CDR3nt: TGTGCCAGCAGTGATGACTACGAGCAGTACTTC
CDR3aa: CASSDDYEQYF

v_gene: TRBV7-8
abundance: .
j_gene: TRBJ2-2
d_gene: TRBD2
CDR3nt: TGTGCCAGCAGCACAACCGGGACTAGCGGTCTTACGAGGTCCGGGGAGCTGTTTTTT
CDR3aa: CASSTTGTSGLTRSGELFF

v_gene: TRBV20-1
abundance: .
j_gene: TRBJ2-5
d_gene: .
CDR3nt: TGCAGTGCTACTAGTAAAGAGACCCAGTACTTC
CDR3aa: CSATSKETQYF

v_gene: TRBV19
abundance: .
j_gene: TRBJ2-3
d_gene: .
CDR3nt: TGTGCCAGTAGTATATGGCGCGGTACGACAGATACGCAGTATTTT
CDR3aa: CASSIWRGTTDTQYF

v_gene: TRBV5-1
abundance: few
j_gene: TRBJ1-1
d_gene: .
CDR3nt: TGCGCCAGCACCTATGACCGAACTGAAGCTTTCTTT
CDR3aa: CASTYDRTEAFF

v_gene: TRBV9
abundance: .
j_gene: TRBJ2-5
d_gene: TRBD2
CDR3nt: TGTGCCAGCAGCGTAACCCCGGGGGGAGAAGAGACCCAGTACTTC
CDR3aa: CASSVTPGGEETQYF

v_gene: TRBV20-1
abundance: .
j_gene: TRBJ1-2
d_gene: TRBD1
CDR3nt: TGCAGTGCTAGAGGGGGGACAGGTCCTTTCTATGGCTACACCTTC
CDR3aa: CSARGGTGPFYGYTF

v_gene: TRBV5-6
abundance: .
j_gene: TRBJ2-7
d_gene: .
CDR3nt: TGTGCCAGCAGCTTGGGACAGCCGGTGGGGTGGACCTACGAGCAGTACTTC
CDR3aa: CASSLGQPVGWTYEQYF

v_gene: TRBV29-1
abundance: few
j_gene: TRBJ1-1
d_gene: .
CDR3nt: TGCAGCGTTGAAGAAGTAAGATCTGAAGCTTTCTTT
CDR3aa: CSVEEVRSEAFF

v_gene: TRBV7-3
abundance: .
j_gene: TRBJ1-1
d_gene: .
CDR3nt: TGTGCCAGCAGCTTATTTCGGGAAAACACTGAAGCTTTCTTT
CDR3aa: CASSLFRENTEAFF

v_gene: TRBV7-6
abundance: .
j_gene: TRBJ2-1
d_gene: .
CDR3nt: TGTGCCAGCAGCTCGGACCGGGGGAGCGATGAGCAGTTCTTC
CDR3aa: CASSSDRGSDEQFF

v_gene: TRBV5-6
abundance: .
j_gene: TRBJ2-7
d_gene: TRBD2
CDR3nt: TGTGCCAGCAGCCTCGGGGGGGGCGGGGTTCCCTACGAGCAGTACTTC
CDR3aa: CASSLGGGGVPYEQYF

v_gene: TRBV4-1
abundance: few
j_gene: TRBJ2-5
d_gene: TRBD2
CDR3nt: TGCGCCAGCAGCCAGTATTCGCGGGAGGGCCCGGAGACCCAGTACTTC
CDR3aa: CASSQYSREGPETQYF

v_gene: TRBV7-3
abundance: .
j_gene: TRBJ2-6
d_gene: .
CDR3nt: TGTGCCAGCAGTTGGGACCTCCCCTCTGGGGCCAACGTCCTGACTTTC
CDR3aa: CASSWDLPSGANVLTF

v_gene: TRBV5-1
abundance: many
j_gene: TRBJ1-1
d_gene: .
CDR3nt: TGCGCCAGCAGCTTGAGGGCATGGTCCTTGTTGGACACTGAAGCTTTCTTT
CDR3aa: CASSLRAWSLLDTEAFF

v_gene: TRBV29-1
abundance: few
j_gene: TRBJ1-3
d_gene: .
CDR3nt: TGCAGCGTTGTGAGGCAAGGAAACACCATATATTTT
CDR3aa: CSVVRQGNTIYF

v_gene: TRBV6-1
abundance: .
j_gene: TRBJ2-7
d_gene: TRBD2
CDR3nt: TGTGCCAGCAGTGACGCGACGGGACTAAACTACGAGCAGTACTTC
CDR3aa: CASSDATGLNYEQYF

v_gene: TRBV5-1
abundance: few
j_gene: TRBJ1-3
d_gene: TRBD1
CDR3nt: TGCGCCAGCAGCTTCGGACAGGGCGATTCTGGAAACACCATATATTTT
CDR3aa: CASSFGQGDSGNTIYF

v_gene: TRBV10-1
abundance: few
j_gene: TRBJ2-5
d_gene: TRBD1
CDR3nt: TGCGCCAGCAGTGTTGGGACAGGGAGCCTAACCGAGACCCAGTACTTC
CDR3aa: CASSVGTGSLTETQYF

v_gene: TRBV11-2
abundance: .
j_gene: TRBJ2-7
d_gene: .
CDR3nt: TGTGCCAGCAGCCTAAGGGGGATGACCTACGAGCAGTACTTC
CDR3aa: CASSLRGMTYEQYF

v_gene: TRBV5-1
abundance: .
j_gene: TRBJ2-1
d_gene: TRBD1
CDR3nt: TGCGCCAGCAGCTTGGGGGACAGGGGATCTACAACCTACAATGAGCAGTTCTTC
CDR3aa: CASSLGDRGSTTYNEQFF

v_gene: TRBV5-1
abundance: few
j_gene: TRBJ2-1
d_gene: TRBD2
CDR3nt: TGCGCCAGCAGCGGACTTAGCGGGAGTCCCTACAATGAGCAGTTCTTC
CDR3aa: CASSGLSGSPYNEQFF

v_gene: TRBV4-1
abundance: .
j_gene: TRBJ1-5
d_gene: .
CDR3nt: TGCGCCAGCAGCCAAGATGCGCGGGGGGGCGCCGCTCAGCCCCAGCATTTT
CDR3aa: CASSQDARGGAAQPQHF

v_gene: TRBV10-3
abundance: few
j_gene: TRBJ2-7
d_gene: .
CDR3nt: TGTGCCATCAGTGAGTTGGAGTACGAGCAGTACTTC
CDR3aa: CAISELEYEQYF

v_gene: TRBV10-1
abundance: many
j_gene: TRBJ1-2
d_gene: .
CDR3nt: TGCGCCAGCAGACCCTTACAGGGAGGCCCTAACTATGGCTACACCTTC
CDR3aa: CASRPLQGGPNYGYTF

v_gene: TRBV19
abundance: .
j_gene: TRBJ2-2
d_gene: .
CDR3nt: TGTGCCAGTAACCCCTTATTGGGGGCCGGGGAGCTGTTTTTT
CDR3aa: CASNPLLGAGELFF